In its sample, the clone carrying this T cell receptor (beta chain) was seen a few times. No antigen is known for it. The data were taken from a study of persistence of HIV-infected CD4 T cells. The CDR3 is 13 amino acids. Deletions cut 9 bases from V and 0 bases from J, with 9 bases between. Whole-study results and caveats: The rare CMV-responding cells with HIV-1 proviruses were not separately TCR-sequenced.

The immunoSEQ assay was version 4, run in survey mode. Method: immunoSEQ multiplex PCR; TCRdb's copy keeps in-frame clones and lacks some. The sample contains 25,000 to 40,000 clones, 75% to 85% of which appear only once. Cells were stimulated with overlapping HIV-1 Gag 15-mer peptides. Sorted nonresponding memory CD4+ T cells were CD40L-negative, CD69-negative, CD45RO-high. This receptor was taken from an adult woman with HIV who was CMV-seropositive. Sequencing used CD4+ T cells sorted from PBMCs after approximately 18-hour stimulation, obtained from a patient who received antiretroviral therapy. The chain combines TRBV12-3 or TRBV12-4 with TRBJ2-1, with a weak D call TRBD2 (5 bases). The DNA of the CDR3 is TGTGCCAGTGGGGAGAGCTCCTACAATGAGCAGTTCTTC. Translated: CASGESSYNEQFF.